Listed here are 5 T cell receptor beta chains from one sample, sequenced in a study of cytomegalovirus exposure and HLA in healthy donors. Both 60 Vbeta primers and 13 Jbeta primers went into the PCR. The assay was immunoSEQ multiplex PCR, and TCRdb's table has in-frame clones only and misses some. The sample has approximately 110,000 clones; around 82% are singletons. The sequenced sample was PBMCs. These receptors came from a woman under 40 in good health and CMV-seropositive.

CDR3 in amino acids: CASSLADTSGGADTQYF. The CDR3 nucleotides read TGCGCCAGCAGCTTGGCCGATACTAGCGGGGGTGCAGATACGCAGTATTTT. The chain joins TRBV5-1 to TRBJ2-3; 11 bases agree with TRBD2. The germline V gene has CDR1 SGHRS and CDR2 YFSETQ. J was trimmed by 4 bases and V by 0 bases; bases with no gene match: 7. The CDR3 extends over 17 amino acids.

The chain links TRBV6-5 to TRBJ2-3; D unclear. Trimming pared 7 bases from V and 6 bases from J, leaving 11 bases between. The CDR3 covers 12 residues. Per germline, CDR1 MNHEY and CDR2 SVGAGI. The CDR3 coding sequence is TGTGCCAGCACCGCCCTTGAGGATACGCAGTATTTT. Translating gives CASTALEDTQYF.

This clone was seen just once. The chain employs TRBV27 and TRBJ2-1; 9 bases match TRBD1. The V gene's germline CDR1 is MNHEY and CDR2 SMNVEV (reference sequence). This CDR3 comprises 14 residues. Trimming took 7 bases from V and 4 from J; bases not matched to a gene: 5. In nucleotides, the CDR3 is TGTGCCAGCACCCTGGGACAGGGATACAATGAGCAGTTCTTC. Translating it yields CASTLGQGYNEQFF.

This CDR3 is CATSDYRGFNTEAFF. CDR3 bases: TGTGCCACCAGCGATTACAGGGGCTTTAACACTGAAGCTTTCTTT. This chain links TRBV15 with TRBJ1-1; 7 bases are shared with TRBD1. Trimming cost V 5 bases and J 2 bases; bases outside gene matches: 8. This CDR3 region has 15 residues. CDR1 is LNHNV, CDR2 YYDKDF, per germline (reference sequence). Combining the CDR3 with reference TRBV15 and TRBJ1-1 gives the whole variable domain DAMVIQNPRYQVTQFGKPVTLSCSQTLNHNVMYWYQQKSSQAPKLLFHYYDKDFNNEADTPDNFQSRRPNTSFCFLDIRSPGLGDTAMYLCATSDYRGFNTEAFFGQGTRLTVV.

V is TRBV19 and J is TRBJ2-2; TRBD2 agrees at 14 bases. The CDR3 contains 18 residues. CDR1 and CDR2 from the germline V gene are LNHDA and SQIVND (reference sequence). V trimming: 8 bases; J trimming: 4 bases; junction bases outside the gene matches: 12. The CDR3 DNA is TGTGCCAGTCGCTTTCCCGGGACTAGCGGGGGACGCACCGGGGAGCTGTTTTTT. Amino acid sequence: CASRFPGTSGGRTGELFF.